This TCR beta chain was captured in a study of blood T cells in healthy people across ages. Overall study: Using template switching, researchers captured about one barcoded beta molecule for each two T cells. Regarding the study as a whole: Whereas aged donors had fewer naive CD4+ cells, long-lived donors had more of them and higher diversity.

Remarks on this clonotype: Its antigen is not known.

Then a second PCR, running about 6 to 11 cycles, was carried out with a sample-barcoded 5' primer and a J-beta primer mix. TCRdb used MiXCR to reprocess the 5' RACE reads, holding one entry per CDR3 protein. The sample shows about 1.8 million distinct CDR3 sequences, roughly 49% of them seen only once. Sequencing input: blood. The source is a woman between 40 and 55 years old in good health.

The CDR3 region has the DNA TGTGCCAGCAGTTTAACAGGAACTTACGAGCAGTTCTTC. This sequence encodes CASSLTGTYEQFF. The V gene is TRBV27, the J gene TRBJ2-1, with a tentative D call TRBD1 (5 bases). V was shortened by 2 bases and J by 10 bases, with 12 bases between the two germline ends. Germline CDR1 reads MNHEY; CDR2 reads SMNVEV (reference sequence). The CDR3 has 13 residues.